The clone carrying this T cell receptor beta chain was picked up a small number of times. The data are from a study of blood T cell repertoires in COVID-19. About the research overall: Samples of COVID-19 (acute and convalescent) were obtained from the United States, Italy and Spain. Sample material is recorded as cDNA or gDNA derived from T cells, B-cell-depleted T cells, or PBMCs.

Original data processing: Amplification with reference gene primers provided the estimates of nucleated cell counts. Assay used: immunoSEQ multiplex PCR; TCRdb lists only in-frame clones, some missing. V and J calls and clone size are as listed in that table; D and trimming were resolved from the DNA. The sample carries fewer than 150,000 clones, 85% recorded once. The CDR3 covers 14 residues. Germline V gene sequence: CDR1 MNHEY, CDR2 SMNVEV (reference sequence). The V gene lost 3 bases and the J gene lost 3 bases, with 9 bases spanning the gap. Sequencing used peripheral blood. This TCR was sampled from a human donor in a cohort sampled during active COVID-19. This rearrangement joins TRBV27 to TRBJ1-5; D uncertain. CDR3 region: CASSFAGINQPQHF. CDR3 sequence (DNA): TGTGCCAGCAGTTTTGCGGGGATCAATCAGCCCCAGCATTTT.